This T cell receptor beta chain was sequenced during a study of T cells after yellow fever vaccination. At the level of the study: The SMART-Seq v4 Ultra Low Input method served to prepare the low-cell-number fractions.

Broader study findings: Abundant bulk-population clonotypes could contaminate the FACS-sorted repertoires. Only a minor proportion of clonotypes was detected across both CD4 and CD8 compartments.

This clonotype has at least ten counts. Antigen: not known. An end of the junction does not agree with germline; a read error may underlie this. Via MiXCR, TCRdb re-called the 5' RACE reads, giving one row per CDR3 protein. The table shows 230,000 or so distinct CDR3 sequences, with over 6.5% occurring only once. This CDR3 comprises 11 residues. The germline gives CDR1 SGHRS, CDR2 YFSETQ. The sample in question was CD4+ T cells sorted from PBMCs, obtained on the day of the yellow fever booster vaccination. V gene TRBV5-1 combines with J gene TRBJ2-7; D is unclear. The TCR originated in a man between 25 and 39 years old who received the YFV17D yellow fever vaccine. This CDR3 reads CASSNSYEQYF. The DNA of the CDR3 is TGTGCCAGCAGTAACTCCTACGAGCAGTACTTC.